Included here is one TCR beta chain sequence, with context. The sample comes from a study of blood T cell repertoires in COVID-19. Whole-study context: The United States, Italy and Spain provided the acute and convalescent COVID-19 samples. From T cells, B-cell-depleted T cells, or PBMCs came the material, which was cDNA or gDNA.

How the authors handled the data: Using reference gene primer amplification, nucleated cell counts were estimated. Data came from immunoSEQ multiplex PCR; TCRdb stores just in-frame clones and leaves some out. The DNA gave D and trimming, while V, J and clone size come from that table. The table lists more than 150,000 clones, about nine tenths of them singletons, with under 25% in the top ten. CDR1 and CDR2 from the germline V gene are LNHNV and YYDKDF (reference sequence). The length of the CDR3 is 16 residues. The trim removed 5 bases at V and 11 bases at J, leaving 15 bases unmatched. This chain uses TRBV15 with TRBJ1-6, with 7 positions matching TRBD1. This receptor was taken from a man between 65 and 85 years old with active or convalescent COVID-19. The sequenced sample was peripheral blood. CDR3 residues: CATSPTKREGGTPLHF. In nucleotides, the CDR3 is TGTGCCACCAGCCCGACAAAAAGGGAAGGGGGCACACCCCTCCACTTT. Together with reference TRBV15 and TRBJ1-6, the CDR3 gives the full variable domain: DAMVIQNPRYQVTQFGKPVTLSCSQTLNHNVMYWYQQKSSQAPKLLFHYYDKDFNNEADTPDNFQSRRPNTSFCFLDIRSPGLGDTAMYLCATSPTKREGGTPLHFGNGTRLTVT.